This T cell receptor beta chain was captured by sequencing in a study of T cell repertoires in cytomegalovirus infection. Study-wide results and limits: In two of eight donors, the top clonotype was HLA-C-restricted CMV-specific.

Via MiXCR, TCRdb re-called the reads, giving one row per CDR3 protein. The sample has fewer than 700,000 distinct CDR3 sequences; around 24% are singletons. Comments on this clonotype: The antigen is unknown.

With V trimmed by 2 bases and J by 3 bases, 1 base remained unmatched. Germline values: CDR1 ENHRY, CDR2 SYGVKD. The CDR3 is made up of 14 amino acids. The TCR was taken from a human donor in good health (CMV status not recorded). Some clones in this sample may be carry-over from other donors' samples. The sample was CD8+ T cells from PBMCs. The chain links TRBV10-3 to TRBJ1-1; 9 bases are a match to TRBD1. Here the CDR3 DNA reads TGTGCCATCAGTGAGACAGGGGGCGACACTGAAGCTTTCTTT. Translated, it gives CAISETGGDTEAFF.